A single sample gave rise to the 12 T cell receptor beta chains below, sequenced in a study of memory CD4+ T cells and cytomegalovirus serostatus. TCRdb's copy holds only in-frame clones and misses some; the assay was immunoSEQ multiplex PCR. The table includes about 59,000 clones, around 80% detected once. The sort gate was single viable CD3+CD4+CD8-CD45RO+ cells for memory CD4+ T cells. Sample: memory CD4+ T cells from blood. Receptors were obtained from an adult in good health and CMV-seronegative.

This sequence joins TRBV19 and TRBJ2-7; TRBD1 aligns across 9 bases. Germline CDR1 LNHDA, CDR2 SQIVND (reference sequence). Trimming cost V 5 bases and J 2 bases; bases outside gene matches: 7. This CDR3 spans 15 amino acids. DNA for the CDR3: TGTGCCAGTAGTGTAAAACAGGGGGCCGCCTACGAGCAGTACTTC. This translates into CASSVKQGAAYEQYF.

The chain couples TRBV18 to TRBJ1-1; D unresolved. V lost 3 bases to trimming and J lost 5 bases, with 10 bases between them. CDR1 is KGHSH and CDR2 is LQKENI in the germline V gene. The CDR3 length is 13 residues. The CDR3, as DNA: TGTGCCAGCTCACCTTCTGCGGGGACTGAAGCTTTCTTT. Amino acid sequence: CASSPSAGTEAFF. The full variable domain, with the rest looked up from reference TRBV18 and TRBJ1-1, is NAGVMQNPRHLVRRRGQEARLRCSPMKGHSHVYWYRQLPEEGLKFMVYLQKENIIDESGMPKERFSAEFPKEGPSILRIQQVVRGDSAAYFCASSPSAGTEAFFGQGTRLTVV.

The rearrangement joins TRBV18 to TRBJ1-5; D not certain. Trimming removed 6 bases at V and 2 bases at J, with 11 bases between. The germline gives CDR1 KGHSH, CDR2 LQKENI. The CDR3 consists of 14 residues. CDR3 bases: TGTGCCAGCTCTTTTTCCCCTCGCAATCAGCCCCAGCATTTT. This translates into CASSFSPRNQPQHF. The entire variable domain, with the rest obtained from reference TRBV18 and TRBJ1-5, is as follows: NAGVMQNPRHLVRRRGQEARLRCSPMKGHSHVYWYRQLPEEGLKFMVYLQKENIIDESGMPKERFSAEFPKEGPSILRIQQVVRGDSAAYFCASSFSPRNQPQHFGDGTRLSIL.

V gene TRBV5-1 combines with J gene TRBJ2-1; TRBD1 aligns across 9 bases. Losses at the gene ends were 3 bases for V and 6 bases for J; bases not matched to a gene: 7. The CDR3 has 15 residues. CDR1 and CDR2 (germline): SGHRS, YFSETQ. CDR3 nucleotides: TGCGCCAGCAGCTGGGAGGGACAGGGTGGCAATGAGCAGTTCTTC. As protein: CASSWEGQGGNEQFF.

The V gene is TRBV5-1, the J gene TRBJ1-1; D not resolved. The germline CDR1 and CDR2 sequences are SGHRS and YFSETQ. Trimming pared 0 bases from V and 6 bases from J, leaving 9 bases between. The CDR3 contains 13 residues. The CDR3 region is CASSLGDAAEAFF. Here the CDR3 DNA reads TGCGCCAGCAGCTTGGGGGATGCGGCTGAAGCTTTCTTT.

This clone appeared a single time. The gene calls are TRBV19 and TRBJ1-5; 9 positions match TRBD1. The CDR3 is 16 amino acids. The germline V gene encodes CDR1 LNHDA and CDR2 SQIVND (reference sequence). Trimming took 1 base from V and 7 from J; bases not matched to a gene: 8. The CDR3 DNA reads TGTGCCAGTAGTATAGGGCCACAGGGGGCTCAGCAGCCCCAGCATTTT. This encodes CASSIGPQGAQQPQHF.

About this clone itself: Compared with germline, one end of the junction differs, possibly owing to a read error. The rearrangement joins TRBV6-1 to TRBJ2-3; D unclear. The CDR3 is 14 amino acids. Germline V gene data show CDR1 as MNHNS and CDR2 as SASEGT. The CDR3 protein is CASREDARGDTQYF. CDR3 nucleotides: TGTGCCAGCAGAGAAGACGCTCGAGGTGATACGCAGTATTTT.

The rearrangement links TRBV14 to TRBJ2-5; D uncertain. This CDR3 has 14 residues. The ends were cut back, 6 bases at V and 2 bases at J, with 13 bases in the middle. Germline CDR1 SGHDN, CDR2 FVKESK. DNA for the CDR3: TGTGCCAGCAGGGGCTACAGTCAGCAAGAGACCCAGTACTTC. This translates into CASRGYSQQETQYF.

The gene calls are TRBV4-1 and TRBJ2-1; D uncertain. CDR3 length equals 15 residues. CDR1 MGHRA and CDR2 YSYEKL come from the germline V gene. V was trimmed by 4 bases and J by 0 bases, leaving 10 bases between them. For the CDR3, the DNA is TGCGCCAGCAGCCCTGCGGATAGCTCCTACAATGAGCAGTTCTTC. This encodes CASSPADSSYNEQFF.

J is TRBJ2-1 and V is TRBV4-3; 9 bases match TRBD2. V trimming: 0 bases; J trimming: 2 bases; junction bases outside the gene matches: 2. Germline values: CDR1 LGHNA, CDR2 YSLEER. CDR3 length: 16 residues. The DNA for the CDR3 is TGCGCCAGCAGCCAAGAGGTAGCGGGAGCCTACAATGAGCAGTTCTTC. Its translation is CASSQEVAGAYNEQFF.

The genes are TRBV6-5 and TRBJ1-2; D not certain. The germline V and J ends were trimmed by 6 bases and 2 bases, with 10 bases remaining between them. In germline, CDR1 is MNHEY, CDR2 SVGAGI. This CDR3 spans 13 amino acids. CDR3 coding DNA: TGTGCCAGCAGCCGGGGAAGAAACTATGGCTACACCTTC. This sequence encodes CASSRGRNYGYTF.

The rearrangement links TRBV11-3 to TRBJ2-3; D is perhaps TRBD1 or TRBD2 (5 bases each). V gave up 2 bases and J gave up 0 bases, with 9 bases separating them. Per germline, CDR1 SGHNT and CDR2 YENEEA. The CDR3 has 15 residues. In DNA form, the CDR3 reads TGTGCCAGCAGCTTAAGTGGGACGAGCACAGATACGCAGTATTTT. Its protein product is CASSLSGTSTDTQYF.